The clone carrying this T cell receptor beta chain was seen a handful of times. The antigen remains unidentified. This record comes from a study of cytomegalovirus exposure and HLA in healthy donors. Study-level findings and limits: Some TCR beta chains (roughly 160 of them) were listed as cytomegalovirus-associated. A later analysis associated some 16,000 TCR beta sequences with HLA alleles at a 0.05 false discovery rate.

The V segment lost 5 bases and the J segment 7 bases; nucleotides outside the gene matches: 7. The germline gives CDR1 MNHEY, CDR2 SVGAGI. CDR3 length: 14 residues. The PCR made use of 60 Vbeta and 13 Jbeta primers. Only in-frame clones appear in the TCRdb table, and some are missing; sequencing was by immunoSEQ multiplex PCR. This table holds some 120,000 clones, roughly 73% found once. Source material: PBMCs. The V call is TRBV6-5, the J call TRBJ2-4; 8 bases fit TRBD2. The clonotype comes from a man between 60 and 75 years old in good health and CMV-seropositive. The CDR3 here is CASSNRGGFNIQYF. CDR3 nucleotides: TGTGCCAGCAGTAATCGGGGGGGTTTTAACATTCAGTACTTC.